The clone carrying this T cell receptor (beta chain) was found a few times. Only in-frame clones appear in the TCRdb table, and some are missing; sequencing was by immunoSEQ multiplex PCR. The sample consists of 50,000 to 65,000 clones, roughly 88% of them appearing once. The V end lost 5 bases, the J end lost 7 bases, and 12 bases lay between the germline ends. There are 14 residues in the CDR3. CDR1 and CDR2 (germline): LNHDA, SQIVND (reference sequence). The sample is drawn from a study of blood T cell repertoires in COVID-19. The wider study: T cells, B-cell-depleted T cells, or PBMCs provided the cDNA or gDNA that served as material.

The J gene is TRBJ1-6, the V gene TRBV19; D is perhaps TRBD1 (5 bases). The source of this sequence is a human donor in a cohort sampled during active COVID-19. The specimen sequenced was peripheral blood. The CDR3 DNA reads TGTGCCAGTAGTGTGAGCAGGGTAAATTCACCCCTCCACTTT. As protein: CASSVSRVNSPLHF. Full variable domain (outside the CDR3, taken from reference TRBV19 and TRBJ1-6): DGGITQSPKYLFRKEGQNVTLSCEQNLNHDAMYWYRQDPGQGLRLIYYSQIVNDFQKGDIAEGYSVSREKKESFPLTVTSAQKNPTAFYLCASSVSRVNSPLHFGNGTRLTVT.